Listed below are T cell receptor beta chains from one sample, sequenced in a study of T cell responses to AZD1222 COVID-19 vaccine. Libraries were prepared by immunoSEQ multiplex PCR; TCRdb keeps only in-frame clonotypes and omits some of them. The repertoire has about 120,000 clones, almost 95% of them found once; the top ten carry 1.5% to 2%. The sequencing used peripheral blood, collected 28 days after the second AZD1222 dose. Receptor source: an adult who received the AZD1222 COVID-19 vaccine. CDR3s include the opening cysteine and the closing phenylalanine or tryptophan. D genes are given only for firm matches. Clone size appears in some rows only: once, few, many, or a class for an expanded clone.

d_gene: NA
j_gene: TRBJ1-1
v_gene: TRBV9
abundance: NA
CDR3nt: TGTGCCAGCAGTGCAGGGAACACTGAAGCTTTCTTT
CDR3aa: CASSAGNTEAFF

d_gene: TRBD2
j_gene: TRBJ2-7
v_gene: TRBV4-1
abundance: NA
CDR3nt: TGCGCCAGCAGCCAAGTCGCGTTCGCGGGAGCCTACGAGCAGTACTTC
CDR3aa: CASSQVAFAGAYEQYF

d_gene: NA
j_gene: TRBJ2-7
v_gene: TRBV7-2
abundance: NA
CDR3nt: TGTGCCAGCAGCTTAGCACTGTCGAGCTCCTACGAGCAGTACTTC
CDR3aa: CASSLALSSSYEQYF

d_gene: TRBD1
j_gene: TRBJ2-7
v_gene: TRBV5-1
abundance: NA
CDR3nt: TGCGCCAGCAGCCCAGGACAGGGTTCGAAGCAGTACTTC
CDR3aa: CASSPGQGSKQYF

d_gene: TRBD1
j_gene: TRBJ1-1
v_gene: TRBV6-5
abundance: NA
CDR3nt: TGTGCCAGCATCTCCCGGACAGGAAAGAACACTGAAGCTTTCTTT
CDR3aa: CASISRTGKNTEAFF

d_gene: TRBD1
j_gene: TRBJ1-2
v_gene: TRBV28
abundance: NA
CDR3nt: TGTGCCAGCAGTTCCCAGGGGGCGCGAGGCTACACCTTC
CDR3aa: CASSSQGARGYTF

d_gene: NA
j_gene: TRBJ1-2
v_gene: TRBV2
abundance: NA
CDR3nt: TGTGCCAGCAGTGACCAGACGCCTTGGGGCTACACCTTC
CDR3aa: CASSDQTPWGYTF

d_gene: TRBD2
j_gene: TRBJ2-7
v_gene: TRBV7-9
abundance: NA
CDR3nt: TGTGCCAGCAGCCGGATCCGACTAGCGGGATCTCGGGAGCAGTACTTC
CDR3aa: CASSRIRLAGSREQYF

d_gene: NA
j_gene: TRBJ2-7
v_gene: TRBV6-5
abundance: few
CDR3nt: TGTGCCAGCAGTTACACAGCGGGTTTGGGCTACGAGCAGTACTTC
CDR3aa: CASSYTAGLGYEQYF

d_gene: NA
j_gene: TRBJ2-7
v_gene: TRBV27
abundance: NA
CDR3nt: TGTGCCAGCAGTCCCGGGGGTCCTTACATGCGGCACTTC
CDR3aa: CASSPGGPYMRHF

d_gene: NA
j_gene: TRBJ1-4
v_gene: TRBV29-1
abundance: NA
CDR3nt: TGCAGCGCAGGAAGAGGGGGACCTACTAATGAAAAACTGTTTTTT
CDR3aa: CSAGRGGPTNEKLFF

d_gene: NA
j_gene: TRBJ1-6
v_gene: TRBV6-6
abundance: NA
CDR3nt: TGTGCCAGCAGTCCTCACTCGGGGCCCTGGGGCAATTCACCCCTCCACTTT
CDR3aa: CASSPHSGPWGNSPLHF

d_gene: NA
j_gene: TRBJ2-1
v_gene: TRBV19
abundance: NA
CDR3nt: TGTGCCAGTAGTTTAGGCCTGAGCTACAATGAGCAGTTCTTC
CDR3aa: CASSLGLSYNEQFF

d_gene: TRBD1
j_gene: TRBJ1-2
v_gene: TRBV14
abundance: NA
CDR3nt: TGTGCCAGCAGCTCCTGGACAGGGGAGAACTATGGCTACACCTTC
CDR3aa: CASSSWTGENYGYTF

d_gene: NA
j_gene: TRBJ1-1
v_gene: TRBV2
abundance: once
CDR3nt: TGTGCCAGCAGTGATTTTCCTAATAGGGACCGGACTGAAGCTTTCTTT
CDR3aa: CASSDFPNRDRTEAFF

d_gene: NA
j_gene: TRBJ1-2
v_gene: TRBV28
abundance: once
CDR3nt: TGTGCCAGCAGACAAGCCCAGGGACTAACCTATGGCTACACCTTC
CDR3aa: CASRQAQGLTYGYTF

d_gene: NA
j_gene: TRBJ1-2
v_gene: TRBV7-2
abundance: NA
CDR3nt: TGTGCCAGCAGCTTGAGCCATTTCTATGGCTACACCTTC
CDR3aa: CASSLSHFYGYTF

d_gene: TRBD2
j_gene: TRBJ2-1
v_gene: TRBV3-1/TRBV3-2
abundance: once
CDR3nt: TGTGCCAGCACCCCTTACGCTAGCGGGGGATACAATGAGCAGTTCTTC
CDR3aa: CASTPYASGGYNEQFF

d_gene: TRBD2
j_gene: TRBJ2-7
v_gene: TRBV5-1
abundance: NA
CDR3nt: TGCGCCAGCAGCGACAGCGGGAGGGCCTACGAGCAGTACTTC
CDR3aa: CASSDSGRAYEQYF

d_gene: NA
j_gene: TRBJ1-1
v_gene: TRBV6-1
abundance: NA
CDR3nt: TGTGCCAGCAGTGATCGGGACCGATGGCGCCATTGGTTGTTT
CDR3aa: CASSDRDRWRHWLF

d_gene: NA
j_gene: TRBJ1-5
v_gene: TRBV6-1
abundance: NA
CDR3nt: TGTGCCAGCAGTGATAGTCCTTCTCAGCCCCAGCATTTT
CDR3aa: CASSDSPSQPQHF

d_gene: NA
j_gene: TRBJ1-5
v_gene: TRBV2
abundance: NA
CDR3nt: TGTGCCAGCACCTCAAGGGGAATTCAGCCCCAGCATTTT
CDR3aa: CASTSRGIQPQHF

d_gene: NA
j_gene: TRBJ2-5
v_gene: TRBV6-6
abundance: NA
CDR3nt: TGTGCCAGCAGTTACTGGGAACAAGAGACCCAGTACTTC
CDR3aa: CASSYWEQETQYF

d_gene: TRBD1
j_gene: TRBJ1-4
v_gene: TRBV15
abundance: NA
CDR3nt: TGTGCCACCAGCAGGGACAGGGGCGGCGAAAAACTGTTTTTT
CDR3aa: CATSRDRGGEKLFF

d_gene: NA
j_gene: TRBJ1-5
v_gene: TRBV2
abundance: NA
CDR3nt: TGTGCCAGCATTAGTGTAGAGGGCAATCAGCCCCAGCATTTT
CDR3aa: CASISVEGNQPQHF

d_gene: TRBD2
j_gene: TRBJ2-1
v_gene: TRBV7-7
abundance: NA
CDR3nt: TGTGCTAGCAGCTTAGCAATAAGAGCGGGAGACAATGAGCAGTTCTTC
CDR3aa: CASSLAIRAGDNEQFF

d_gene: TRBD2
j_gene: TRBJ2-5
v_gene: TRBV3-1/TRBV3-2
abundance: NA
CDR3nt: TGTGCCAGCAGCCCCCCCTTGGGACTAGCGGGAGGGGGGTTTGGGAACCAAGAGACCCAGTACTTC
CDR3aa: CASSPPLGLAGGGFGNQETQYF

d_gene: NA
j_gene: TRBJ2-1
v_gene: TRBV9
abundance: NA
CDR3nt: TGTGCCAGCAGCGAGGACGGACCAATTTACAATGAGCAGTTCTTC
CDR3aa: CASSEDGPIYNEQFF

d_gene: NA
j_gene: TRBJ2-5
v_gene: TRBV7-2
abundance: NA
CDR3nt: TGTGCCAGCAGCTTCGACGGGAGTAGGGAGACCCAGTACTTC
CDR3aa: CASSFDGSRETQYF

d_gene: NA
j_gene: TRBJ2-3
v_gene: TRBV2
abundance: NA
CDR3nt: TGTGCCAGCAGTGAAGTTGCAGATACGCAGTATTTT
CDR3aa: CASSEVADTQYF

d_gene: NA
j_gene: TRBJ1-6
v_gene: TRBV5-1
abundance: few
CDR3nt: TGCGCCAGCAGCCTTGCCGGCGGGGTAGAGAATTCACCCCTCCACTTT
CDR3aa: CASSLAGGVENSPLHF

d_gene: TRBD2
j_gene: TRBJ2-5
v_gene: TRBV6-6
abundance: NA
CDR3nt: TGTGCCAGCAGTCCCTCCTTTAGCGGGAGGCCAAGAGAGACCCAGTACTTC
CDR3aa: CASSPSFSGRPRETQYF

d_gene: NA
j_gene: TRBJ1-1
v_gene: TRBV4-1
abundance: NA
CDR3nt: TGCGCCAGCAGCCAAGAAACGGGCATGAACACTGAAGCTTTCTTT
CDR3aa: CASSQETGMNTEAFF

d_gene: TRBD1
j_gene: TRBJ2-4
v_gene: TRBV30
abundance: NA
CDR3nt: TGTGCCTGGGGGACAGGGGGCGGTGGAGACATTCAGTACTTC
CDR3aa: CAWGTGGGGDIQYF

d_gene: NA
j_gene: TRBJ2-1
v_gene: TRBV27
abundance: once
CDR3nt: TGTGCCAGCAGTTCCCGGGAAAACAATGAGCAGTTCTTC
CDR3aa: CASSSRENNEQFF

d_gene: NA
j_gene: TRBJ1-6
v_gene: TRBV30
abundance: few
CDR3nt: TGTGCCTGGAGTTGGGGGAATTCACCCCTCCACTTT
CDR3aa: CAWSWGNSPLHF

d_gene: TRBD1
j_gene: TRBJ1-2
v_gene: TRBV6-4
abundance: NA
CDR3nt: TGTGCCAGCAGTGAGGGTGGACAGGGGGCGAGAGGCTACACCTTC
CDR3aa: CASSEGGQGARGYTF

d_gene: TRBD1
j_gene: TRBJ2-7
v_gene: TRBV7-8
abundance: NA
CDR3nt: TGTGCCAGCAGCGGGCGACGGGACAGGGGTTACGAGCAGTACTTC
CDR3aa: CASSGRRDRGYEQYF

d_gene: TRBD2
j_gene: TRBJ2-1
v_gene: TRBV19
abundance: NA
CDR3nt: TGTGCCAGTAGTATTGCCGCGGGGCTAGCGGCCATACCCAACAATGAGCAGTTCTTC
CDR3aa: CASSIAAGLAAIPNNEQFF

d_gene: NA
j_gene: TRBJ1-2
v_gene: TRBV3-1/TRBV3-2
abundance: NA
CDR3nt: TGTGCCAGCAGTCGAAACGGAGCTAACTATGGCTACACCTTC
CDR3aa: CASSRNGANYGYTF

d_gene: NA
j_gene: TRBJ2-3
v_gene: TRBV12-2
abundance: few
CDR3nt: TGTGCAAGTCGCTCTCGCCCCGGGGCAGATACGCAGTATTTT
CDR3aa: CASRSRPGADTQYF

d_gene: NA
j_gene: TRBJ1-4
v_gene: TRBV7-2
abundance: few
CDR3nt: TGTGCCAGCAGCTTAATTAACAGGCGTCAAAGTAATGAAAAACTGTTTTTT
CDR3aa: CASSLINRRQSNEKLFF

d_gene: NA
j_gene: TRBJ1-6
v_gene: TRBV7-8
abundance: NA
CDR3nt: TGTGCCAGCAGCTTAGCGTTCAGATCAAGCTCCTATAATTCACCCCTCCACTTT
CDR3aa: CASSLAFRSSSYNSPLHF

d_gene: NA
j_gene: TRBJ1-2
v_gene: TRBV2
abundance: NA
CDR3nt: TGTGCCAGCAGTGAATTGCTTTATGGCTACACCTTC
CDR3aa: CASSELLYGYTF

d_gene: TRBD1
j_gene: TRBJ1-3
v_gene: TRBV7-2
abundance: NA
CDR3nt: TGTGCCAGCAGCTCACAGGGGGTAGGAGGAAACACCATATATTTT
CDR3aa: CASSSQGVGGNTIYF

d_gene: NA
j_gene: TRBJ2-5
v_gene: TRBV28
abundance: NA
CDR3nt: TGTGCCAGCAGTTTTAACAGTCAAGAGACCCAGTACTTC
CDR3aa: CASSFNSQETQYF

d_gene: TRBD2
j_gene: TRBJ2-1
v_gene: TRBV10-3
abundance: NA
CDR3nt: TGTGCCATCAGTGAGTCGGGCGGGAGGAGCTCCTACAATGAGCAGTTCTTC
CDR3aa: CAISESGGRSSYNEQFF

d_gene: NA
j_gene: TRBJ2-7
v_gene: TRBV3-1/TRBV3-2
abundance: NA
CDR3nt: TGTGCCAGCAGCCAAGATGAGGGGGAGCAGTACTTC
CDR3aa: CASSQDEGEQYF

d_gene: TRBD2
j_gene: TRBJ2-1
v_gene: TRBV5-1
abundance: once
CDR3nt: TGCGCCAGCAGCCAGACTGGTTGGACTAGCGGGAGCACTGAGCAGTTCTTC
CDR3aa: CASSQTGWTSGSTEQFF

d_gene: NA
j_gene: TRBJ2-3
v_gene: TRBV29-1
abundance: NA
CDR3nt: TGCAGCGTTGGGCTAGCCACAGATACGCAGTATTTT
CDR3aa: CSVGLATDTQYF

d_gene: TRBD1
j_gene: TRBJ2-7
v_gene: TRBV27
abundance: once
CDR3nt: TGTGCCAGCAGTTTATCTAGGACAGGTACCTACGAGCAGTACTTC
CDR3aa: CASSLSRTGTYEQYF

d_gene: NA
j_gene: TRBJ1-3
v_gene: TRBV15
abundance: NA
CDR3nt: TGTGCCACCAGCAGAGATACAGGACTCTCTGGAAACACCATATATTTT
CDR3aa: CATSRDTGLSGNTIYF

d_gene: TRBD1
j_gene: TRBJ2-7
v_gene: TRBV5-1
abundance: NA
CDR3nt: TGCGCCAGCAGCTTGGGACAGGGGGCAGGGTACGAGCAGTACTTC
CDR3aa: CASSLGQGAGYEQYF

d_gene: TRBD1
j_gene: TRBJ2-7
v_gene: TRBV28
abundance: once
CDR3nt: TGTGCCAGCAGTTCGGTCCCGGGACAGGGTTTCTACGAGCAGTACTTC
CDR3aa: CASSSVPGQGFYEQYF

d_gene: NA
j_gene: TRBJ2-1
v_gene: TRBV9
abundance: NA
CDR3nt: TGTGCCAGCAGCTATTACTCAAGCTCCTACAATGAGCAGTTCTTC
CDR3aa: CASSYYSSSYNEQFF

d_gene: TRBD1
j_gene: TRBJ2-7
v_gene: TRBV11-2
abundance: NA
CDR3nt: TGTGCCAGCAGCATTACCGGGACAGCGACCTACGAGCAGTACTTC
CDR3aa: CASSITGTATYEQYF

d_gene: TRBD2
j_gene: TRBJ2-1
v_gene: TRBV27
abundance: few
CDR3nt: TGTGCCAGCAGCCCGGGACTAGTGGGGAGTGAGCAGTTCTTC
CDR3aa: CASSPGLVGSEQFF

d_gene: NA
j_gene: TRBJ2-1
v_gene: TRBV29-1
abundance: NA
CDR3nt: TGCAGCGTTGAAGGGGGGGCGAGCTCCTACAATGAGCAGTTCTTC
CDR3aa: CSVEGGASSYNEQFF

d_gene: NA
j_gene: TRBJ2-1
v_gene: TRBV6-5
abundance: NA
CDR3nt: TGTGCCAGCAACTCCGGGTCGTTCTCCTACAATGAGCAGTTCTTC
CDR3aa: CASNSGSFSYNEQFF